This TCR beta chain was sequenced for a study of blood T cell repertoires in COVID-19. Overall study: Sites across the United States, Italy and Spain contributed samples from acute and convalescent COVID-19. PBMCs, B-cell-depleted T cells, or T cells provided the cDNA or gDNA that made up the material.

The J segment lost 4 bases and the V segment lost 5 bases, leaving 8 bases of the junction unmatched. Per the germline V gene, CDR1 is LGHDT and CDR2 is YNNKEL (reference sequence). This CDR3 contains 15 residues. Authors' analysis steps: Counts of nucleated cells, estimated from reference gene primer amplification, were obtained. Clones were sequenced by immunoSEQ multiplex PCR, and TCRdb holds only the in-frame ones, with some missing. V and J calls plus clone size are reproduced from that table; the DNA served to infer D and trimming. The table shows some 260,000 clones, with about 90% occurring only once. Recruits, aged roughly 18 to 95 years, lived in 24 US areas.

The clonotype comes from a woman in her twenties or thirties with acute COVID-19. Sequencing was carried out using PBMCs or T cells enriched from blood (not recorded which). The V and J genes are TRBV3-1 (or the pseudogene TRBV3-2) and TRBJ2-3; TRBD2 matches at 8 bases. CDR3 residues: CASSTGGRIADTQYF. CDR3 nucleotides: TGTGCCAGCAGCACGGGGGGGCGTATCGCAGATACGCAGTATTTT.